A single sample is the source of the 19 T cell receptor beta chains below, sequenced in a study of blood T cells in healthy people across ages. Through a sample-barcoded 5' primer and a J-beta primer mix, a second PCR was run for about 6 to 11 cycles. TCRdb analysed the 5' RACE reads with MiXCR anew, one entry per CDR3 protein. The profile shows about 620,000 distinct CDR3 sequences, under 25% of them singletons. Sample: blood. Receptor source: a man in his sixties or seventies in good health.

V is TRBV11-2 and J is TRBJ2-1; 7 bases are shared with TRBD1. The J call is uncertain, as TRBJ2-5 better fits the DNA end. This CDR3 comprises 13 residues. In germline, CDR1 is SGHAT, CDR2 FQNNGV. CDR3 coding DNA: TGTGCCAGCAGCACACAGGGGCCGGAGACCCAGTACTTC. It codes for CASSTQGPETQYF.

This clonotype was found a few times. The rearrangement joins TRBV20-1 to TRBJ2-4, with 12 bases aligning to TRBD2. There are 17 residues in the CDR3. The V gene's germline CDR1 is DFQATT and CDR2 SNEGSKA (reference sequence). With V trimmed by 3 bases and J by 6 bases, 12 bases remained unmatched. The CDR3 DNA sequence: TGCAGTGCTAGCGGGATACCCGGGACTAGCGGGTTAAACATTCAGTACTTC. This codes for CSASGIPGTSGLNIQYF.

This clonotype occurred a few times. The rearrangement joins TRBV5-1 to TRBJ1-3; TRBD1 matches 8 bases. Germline CDR1 reads SGHRS; CDR2 reads YFSETQ. This CDR3 region has 16 residues. V was pared by 3 bases and J by 0 bases, with 5 bases of the junction left unmatched. CDR3 nucleotide sequence: TGCGCCAGCAGCTCAGGGACAGGTAGCTCTGGAAACACCATATATTTT. Translation gives CASSSGTGSSGNTIYF.

This clonotype was seen a few times. The chain joins TRBV6-1 to TRBJ2-7; the D gene is possibly TRBD2 (6 bases). The V gene's germline CDR1 is MNHNS and CDR2 SASEGT. Deletions cut 3 bases from V and 1 base from J, with 10 bases between. The CDR3 runs to 14 residues. The CDR3 DNA is TGTGCCAGCAGTGAGCCGGGGGAATCCTACGAGCAGTACTTC. It encodes CASSEPGESYEQYF.

In this sample, this clonotype turned up a few times. The chain couples TRBV13 to TRBJ1-2; D is unresolved. Germline V lookup: CDR1 PRHDT, CDR2 FYEKMQ (reference sequence). CDR3 length: 14 residues. Trimming stripped 5 bases from V and 1 base from J, with 11 bases between. The CDR3 DNA follows: TGTGCCAGCAGCGTATCCACCCTTAACTATGGCTACACCTTC. Protein: CASSVSTLNYGYTF.

Concerning this clonotype itself: In this CDR3 the conserved last residue, phenylalanine or tryptophan, is missing, so a read error is likely. This sequence joins TRBV10-2 and TRBJ1-1; weak D call: TRBD1 (5 bases). CDR1 and CDR2 (germline): WSHSY, SAAADI. V was shortened by 6 bases and J by 3 bases, with 8 bases between the two germline ends. This CDR3 has 12 amino acids. CDR3 nucleotide sequence: TGCGCCAGCAGACAGGAGTACACTGAAGCTTTCTCT. Amino acids: CASRQEYTEAFS.

The chain has TRBV20-1 and TRBJ2-7; 10 positions match TRBD1. This CDR3 comprises 12 residues. Trimming at V came to 6 bases and at J to 7 bases, leaving 6 bases not matched to a gene. The germline gives CDR1 DFQATT, CDR2 SNEGSKA (reference sequence). CDR3 in amino acids: CSASDRGWEQYF. In DNA form, the CDR3 reads TGCAGTGCGTCGGACAGGGGGTGGGAGCAGTACTTC.

This clonotype was counted a few times. The rearrangement joins TRBV4-1 to TRBJ2-5; TRBD1 might be the D (6 bases). TRBJ2-1 explains the end of the DNA better; the J call may be wrong. CDR1 is MGHRA and CDR2 is YSYEKL in the germline V gene. The CDR3 is 13 amino acids. CDR3 in DNA: TGCGCCAGCAGCCAAGGAAGGGGGTATGAGCAGTTCTTC. Its protein product is CASSQGRGYEQFF.

The chain recombines TRBV18 with TRBJ2-2; D perhaps matches TRBD2 (6 bases). The germline V gene has CDR1 KGHSH and CDR2 LQKENI. The CDR3 has 14 amino acids. With 3 bases removed from V and 4 bases from J, the gap between germline ends came to 9 bases. The CDR3 bases are TGTGCCAGCTCACCGCTAGCGAGCACCGGGGAGCTGTTTTTT. This codes for CASSPLASTGELFF.

V and J are TRBV12-3 or TRBV12-4 and TRBJ1-1, with D possibly being TRBD1 (6 bases). The CDR3 totals 16 residues. The V end was cut by 2 bases, the J end by 4 bases, with 17 bases between. The CDR3 loop is CASSLRGTEIGTEAFF. The CDR3 bases are TGTGCCAGCAGTTTAAGGGGGACGGAGATCGGCACTGAAGCTTTCTTT.

This clonotype was recorded a few times. V gene TRBV20-1 combines with J gene TRBJ1-5; a possible D gene is TRBD1 (5 bases). The length of the CDR3 is 15 residues. V was shortened by 0 bases and J by 4 bases, with 13 bases between the two germline ends. Germline V lookup: CDR1 DFQATT, CDR2 SNEGSKA (reference sequence). The CDR3 sequence: CSARDALGGNQPQHF. CDR3 bases: TGCAGTGCTAGAGATGCCCTGGGGGGAAATCAGCCCCAGCATTTT.

This chain connects TRBV29-1 to TRBJ1-4; perhaps TRBD1 as D (6 bases). There are 12 residues in the CDR3. Germline CDR1 SQVTM, CDR2 ANQGSEA. V gave up 5 bases and J gave up 7 bases, with 11 bases separating them. The CDR3 spells CSVRGGREKLFF. The CDR3 nucleotides read TGCAGCGTTCGAGGGGGGCGTGAAAAACTGTTTTTT. The full variable domain, rest sourced from reference TRBV29-1 and TRBJ1-4, is SAVISQKPSRDICQRGTSLTIQCQVDSQVTMMFWYRQQPGQSLTLIATANQGSEATYESGFVIDKFPISRPNLTFSTLTVSNMSPEDSSIYLCSVRGGREKLFFGSGTQLSVL.

Points on this clonotype: A junction end diverges from the germline sequence, so it may reflect a read error. J is TRBJ2-5 and V is TRBV4-1; 12 bases align to TRBD2. Germline assignment: CDR1 MGHRA and CDR2 YSYEKL. This CDR3 is 13 amino acids long. The CDR3, as DNA: TGCGCCAGCAGCCAAGATGGCGGACTAGCGGGAAAATTC. Translation: CASSQDGGLAGKF.

This chain's CDR3 is CASSLVTLTASGANVLTF. CDR3 DNA sequence: TGTGCCAGCAGTTTAGTCACCTTGACTGCCTCTGGGGCCAACGTCCTGACTTTC. The chain has TRBV12-3 or TRBV12-4 and TRBJ2-6; no firm D call. CDR3 length: 18 residues. V lost 1 base and J lost 0, with 13 bases in between.

V gene TRBV20-1 combines with J gene TRBJ2-1, with 10 bases identical to TRBD2. This CDR3 spans 15 amino acids. V lost 3 bases and J lost 5; bases outside the gene matches: 7. Germline V gives CDR1 DFQATT, CDR2 SNEGSKA (reference sequence). The CDR3 nucleotides read TGCAGTGCTAGCCCAACTAGCGGGGCGAACAATGAGCAGTTCTTC. It translates to CSASPTSGANNEQFF.

The J gene is TRBJ2-7, the V gene TRBV7-9; 7 nucleotides agree with TRBD2. Unmatched junction bases numbered 6, after V lost 1 base and J lost 0 bases. The CDR3 spans 16 residues. CDR1 is SEHNR, CDR2 FQNEAQ, per germline (reference sequence). The CDR3 DNA reads TGTGCCAGCAGCTTAGATTTGGCTAGCGGCTCCTACGAGCAGTACTTC. Its translation: CASSLDLASGSYEQYF.

The chain recombines TRBV12-3 or TRBV12-4 with TRBJ2-5; D gene uncertain. The J call may be incorrect, as the DNA end agrees better with TRBJ2-7. This CDR3 is built from 14 residues. The CDR3 DNA reads as TGTGCCAGCAGTTTAGTAGGTTTCTCCTACGAGCAGTACTTC. Translating it yields CASSLVGFSYEQYF.

This clonotype was counted only a few times. A much larger clone is a single base away; this may be a read error. This is likely a read error, given that the CDR3 carries no conserved phenylalanine or tryptophan at its end. The CDR3 loop is CASRSSGSSYNEQFI. CDR3 in DNA: TGTGCCAGCAGATCTAGCGGGAGCTCCTACAATGAGCAGTTCATC. The chain joins TRBV6-1 to TRBJ2-1, with 10 bases that match TRBD2. Germline V gives CDR1 MNHNS, CDR2 SASEGT. CDR3 length: 15 residues. With 6 bases clipped from V and 0 bases from J, the junction kept 2 bases outside the gene matches.

V usage is TRBV27 and J usage is TRBJ2-7, with D tentatively TRBD1 (6 bases). Germline V gene lookup returns CDR1 MNHEY and CDR2 SMNVEV (reference sequence). The CDR3 has 15 amino acids. Trimming took 2 bases from V and 7 from J, leaving 18 bases between them. Here the CDR3 reads CASSLGQTVLGEQYF. The DNA of the CDR3 is TGTGCCAGCAGTTTAGGACAGACGGTTCTGGGAGAGCAGTACTTC.